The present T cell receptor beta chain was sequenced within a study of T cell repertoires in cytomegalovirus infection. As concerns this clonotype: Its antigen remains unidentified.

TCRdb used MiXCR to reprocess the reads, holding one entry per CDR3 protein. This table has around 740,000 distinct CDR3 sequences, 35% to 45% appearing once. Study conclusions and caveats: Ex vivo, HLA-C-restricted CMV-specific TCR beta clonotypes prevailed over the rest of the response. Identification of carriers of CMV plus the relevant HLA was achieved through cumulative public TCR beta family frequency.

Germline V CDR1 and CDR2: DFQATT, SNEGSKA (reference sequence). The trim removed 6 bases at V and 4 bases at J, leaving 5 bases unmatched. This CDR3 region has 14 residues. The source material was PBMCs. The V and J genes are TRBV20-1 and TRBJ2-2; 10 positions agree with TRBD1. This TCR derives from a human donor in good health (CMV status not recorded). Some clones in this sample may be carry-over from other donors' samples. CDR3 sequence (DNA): TGCAGTGCCCAGACAGGGGGCGTCACCGGGGAGCTGTTTTTT. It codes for CSAQTGGVTGELFF.